These T cell receptor beta chains were read from a single sample in a study of blood T cell repertoires in COVID-19. This table comes from immunoSEQ multiplex PCR, and its TCRdb copy is limited to in-frame clones, with some not included. Among approximately 200,000 clones listed, 70% to 90% were seen once. Sequencing was performed on peripheral blood. These receptors all stem from a man aged 55 to 69 with acute or convalescent COVID-19. Both conserved end residues are part of each CDR3. D genes are given only for firm matches. Clone size is given for some rows only: seen once, a few or many times, or a class if the clone is expanded.

TRBJ2-6,TRBD2,17,.,TRBV13,TGTGCCAGCAGCGGGAGGACTAGATCCCCTGGGGCCAACGTCCTGACTTTC,CASSGRTRSPGANVLTF
TRBJ2-5,TRBD1,14,.,TRBV3-1/TRBV3-2,TGTGCCAGCAGCCCCCGGACAGGGATGGGGACCCAGTACTTC,CASSPRTGMGTQYF
TRBJ2-1,TRBD2,15,.,TRBV5-1,TGCGCCAGCAGCCCGGGACTAGCGCCCAACAATGAGCAGTTCTTC,CASSPGLAPNNEQFF
TRBJ2-1,.,12,.,TRBV18,TGTGCCAGCACCCCGGGACTTAATGAGCAGTTCTTC,CASTPGLNEQFF
TRBJ2-1,.,17,once,TRBV5-8,TGTGCCAGCTCTCGATTGCCCCACTCGAGCTCCTACAATGAGCAGTTCTTC,CASSRLPHSSSYNEQFF
TRBJ2-7,TRBD2,14,.,TRBV5-4,TGTGCCAGCAGCTCCGGGACTAGCTCCTACGAGCAGTACTTC,CASSSGTSSYEQYF
TRBJ2-7,TRBD2,17,.,TRBV7-3,TGTGCCAACCTCACGGGGCCCGAGCGGGAGCTGCCCTACGAGCAGTACTTC,CANLTGPERELPYEQYF
TRBJ2-5,TRBD2,14,.,TRBV28,TGTGCCAGCAGTTCAAGGCGGGAGGGCGAGACCCAGTACTTC,CASSSRREGETQYF
TRBJ2-5,.,12,once,TRBV27,TGTGCCAGCAGTTTAGAGGGAGAGACCCAGTACTTC,CASSLEGETQYF
TRBJ1-4,.,14,many,TRBV7-6,TGTGCCAGCAGCCCCGACTTAGTTAATGAAAAACTGTTTTTT,CASSPDLVNEKLFF
TRBJ2-5,TRBD2,17,.,TRBV7-3,TGTGCCAGCAGCTTAAAAGGAGCTAGCGGCCAAAGAGAGACCCAGTACTTC,CASSLKGASGQRETQYF
TRBJ1-1,.,12,.,TRBV6-6,TGTGCCAGCACCATGACCCCCCTGAGGGCTTTCTTT,CASTMTPLRAFF
TRBJ2-1,.,16,.,TRBV5-4,TGTGCCAGCAGCAATCGGATCGGGAGAAGCTACAATGAGCAGTTCTTC,CASSNRIGRSYNEQFF
TRBJ2-4,.,17,.,TRBV28,TGTGCCAGCAGTGTCAGGGGGGCGAACGTAGCCAAAAACATTCAGTACTTC,CASSVRGANVAKNIQYF
TRBJ1-5,.,16,.,TRBV28,TGTGCCACCCAACGGGACAATCCATATAGCAATCAGCCCCAGCATTTT,CATQRDNPYSNQPQHF
TRBJ1-6,.,16,few,TRBV28,TGTGCCAGCAGTTTGGTGGGAGGAACCTATAATTCACCCCTCCACTTT,CASSLVGGTYNSPLHF
TRBJ1-2,.,13,.,TRBV7-9,TGTGCCAGCAGCTATGGAGGAGACTATGGCTACACCTTC,CASSYGGDYGYTF
TRBJ2-7,.,15,.,TRBV7-3,TGTGCCAGCAGCTTTGGACACACGGTCTCCTACGAGCAGTACTTC,CASSFGHTVSYEQYF
TRBJ1-4,TRBD1,14,.,TRBV7-9,TGTGCCAGCAGCCCCGGACAGGGGACTGAAAAACTGTTTTTT,CASSPGQGTEKLFF
TRBJ2-3,TRBD1,16,.,TRBV24-1,TGTGCCACCAGTGATTCCGGGACAGGGGACACAGATACGCAGTATTTT,CATSDSGTGDTDTQYF
TRBJ1-1,.,14,.,TRBV7-2,TGTGCCAGTGGGGAGGGGTTGGCGAACACTGAAGCTTTCTTT,CASGEGLANTEAFF
TRBJ2-7,.,15,.,TRBV11-2,TGTGCCAGCAGCTTAGGCGCGGGACTCACCTACGAGCAGTACTTC,CASSLGAGLTYEQYF
TRBJ2-3,TRBD1,15,.,TRBV19,TGTGCCAGTAGTATCTACAGGGGTGGGAAAGATACGCAGTATTTT,CASSIYRGGKDTQYF
TRBJ2-3,TRBD2,17,.,TRBV7-2,TGTGCCAGCAGCCCCCCGGGACTAGCGGGAGGAACAGATACGCAGTATTTT,CASSPPGLAGGTDTQYF
TRBJ2-7,TRBD1,14,.,TRBV29-1,TGCAGCGTTGGGGGATCCCTGGACAGGGCCGAGCAGTACTTC,CSVGGSLDRAEQYF
TRBJ1-1,TRBD1,13,.,TRBV29-1,TGCAGCGGGTGGACAGGGGGGAACACTGAAGCTTTCTTT,CSGWTGGNTEAFF
TRBJ1-5,.,14,.,TRBV18,TGTGCCAGCTCAATCGGTACTGGCAATCAGCCCCAGCATTTT,CASSIGTGNQPQHF
TRBJ2-7,.,13,.,TRBV2,TGTGCCAGCAGGGACAGAGGGTCCTACGAGCAGTACTTC,CASRDRGSYEQYF
TRBJ2-7,.,13,.,TRBV5-1,TGCGCCAGCAGCTTGAGCGCGACCTACGAGCAGTACTTC,CASSLSATYEQYF
TRBJ2-1,.,13,.,TRBV6-2/TRBV6-3,TGTGCCAGCAGTTCACAGGATTACAATGAGCAGTTCTTC,CASSSQDYNEQFF
TRBJ2-3,.,16,.,TRBV5-4,TGTGCCAGCAGTGCCACTGGGAGGCATGACACAGATACGCAGTATTTT,CASSATGRHDTDTQYF
TRBJ2-3,TRBD2,13,.,TRBV5-6,TGTGCCAGCTCCGGGGGGTTAGCGGATACGCAGTATTTT,CASSGGLADTQYF
TRBJ2-5,TRBD1,14,.,TRBV3-1/TRBV3-2,TGTGCCAGCAGCTTACAGGGGGCGGGAGAGACCCAGTACTTC,CASSLQGAGETQYF
TRBJ1-4,.,13,.,TRBV11-2,TGTGCCAGCAGCTTACTACTCAATGAAAAACTGTTTTTT,CASSLLLNEKLFF
TRBJ2-7,TRBD1,15,.,TRBV7-2,TGTGCCAGCAGCTGGACAGGGTCTATGTCCTACGAGCAGTACTTC,CASSWTGSMSYEQYF
TRBJ2-7,TRBD1,16,.,TRBV10-1,TGCGCCAGCAGTGATGAAACAGGGGGCTTCGTATACGAGCAGTACTTC,CASSDETGGFVYEQYF
TRBJ2-7,TRBD2,13,.,TRBV28,TGTGCCAGCAGTTTGGGGACTATCTACGAGCAGTACTTC,CASSLGTIYEQYF
TRBJ2-7,.,13,.,TRBV24-1,TGTGCCACCAGTGAGGGGGCTACCTACGAGCAGTACTTC,CATSEGATYEQYF
TRBJ2-1,TRBD2,15,.,TRBV27,TGTGCCAGCAGTTCATGGGGGGGGTTAAGCAATGAGCAGTTCTTC,CASSSWGGLSNEQFF
TRBJ1-1,TRBD1,14,.,TRBV5-1,TGCGCCAGCAGCTTTGACAGGGTGTCGACTGAAGCTTTCTTT,CASSFDRVSTEAFF
TRBJ1-4,TRBD1,15,.,TRBV4-1,TGCGCCAGCAGCCAAGCGTGGACAGGGGGTGAAAAACTGTTTTTT,CASSQAWTGGEKLFF
TRBJ1-4,TRBD1,13,.,TRBV4-3,TGCGCCAGCAGCCAGTCAGGGGGAGAAAAACTGTTTTTT,CASSQSGGEKLFF
TRBJ2-3,TRBD2,15,.,TRBV7-2,TGTGCCAGCAGCTTCCCCAACGGGAGGGCAGATACGCAGTATTTT,CASSFPNGRADTQYF
TRBJ2-7,.,14,.,TRBV21-1,TGTGCCAGCCGTAGGGGGGGGGCGTCCTACGAGCAGTACTTC,CASRRGGASYEQYF
TRBJ2-1,.,16,.,TRBV1,TGCACCAGCAGCCAAGAGAAGGCTAGCTCCTACAATGAGCAGTTCTTC,CTSSQEKASSYNEQFF
TRBJ1-5,.,15,.,TRBV7-2,TGTGCCAGCAGCTTAGCGGGGGCGGTTCATCAGCCCCAGCATTTT,CASSLAGAVHQPQHF
TRBJ2-3,TRBD2,17,.,TRBV25-1,TGTGCCAGCAGTGAATTTAAGACGGGAGGGAGGACAGATACGCAGTATTTT,CASSEFKTGGRTDTQYF
TRBJ1-1,.,14,many,TRBV4-1,TGCGCCAGCAGCCGGAATGATCGGGAGGCTGAAGCTTTCTTT,CASSRNDREAEAFF
TRBJ1-2,TRBD1,13,once,TRBV19,TGTGCCAGTAGAGTCGGGACAGGGGTCGGCTACACCTTC,CASRVGTGVGYTF
TRBJ1-1,.,14,.,TRBV6-4,TGTGCCAGCAGTCCCCACCCCCTGGAGGCTGAAGCTTTCTTT,CASSPHPLEAEAFF
TRBJ2-6,.,15,.,TRBV19,TGTGCCAGTAGTATTGACAGTCCTTCGGCCAACGTCCTGACTTTC,CASSIDSPSANVLTF
TRBJ2-1,.,11,.,TRBV6-6,TGTGCCAGCAGTTACGGAGGTGAGCAGTTCTTC,CASSYGGEQFF
TRBJ2-7,.,15,.,TRBV4-3,TGCGCCAGCAGCCAAGGGCAACAGGGACCCTACGAGCAGTACTTC,CASSQGQQGPYEQYF
TRBJ2-7,TRBD1,15,once,TRBV6-2/TRBV6-3,TGTGCCAGCAGTCCGACAGGGCTTCCCCCCTACGAGCAGTACTTC,CASSPTGLPPYEQYF
TRBJ2-3,TRBD1,16,.,TRBV19,TGTGCCAGTAGTATCCAGACAGGGAAGTCATCAGATACGCAGTATTTT,CASSIQTGKSSDTQYF
TRBJ2-7,TRBD1,15,.,TRBV5-1,TGCGCCAGCAGCTTGGGGGGACAGGGGGCCTACGAGCAGTACTTC,CASSLGGQGAYEQYF
TRBJ1-1,.,17,.,TRBV9,TGTGCCAGCAGCGTAGATGGGGCGTGGTGGGGGAACACTGAAGCTTTCTTT,CASSVDGAWWGNTEAFF
TRBJ1-4,.,13,.,TRBV28,TGTGCCAGCAGTCAAGGCGGTAATGAAAAACTGTTTTTT,CASSQGGNEKLFF